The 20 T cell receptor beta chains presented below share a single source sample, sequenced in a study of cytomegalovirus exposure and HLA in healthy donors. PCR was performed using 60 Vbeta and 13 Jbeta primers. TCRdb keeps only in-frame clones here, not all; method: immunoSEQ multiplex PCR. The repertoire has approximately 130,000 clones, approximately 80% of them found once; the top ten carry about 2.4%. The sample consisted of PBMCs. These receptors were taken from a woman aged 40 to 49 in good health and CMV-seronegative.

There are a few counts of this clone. The chain's CDR3 is CAWRGVERGSYEQYF. The CDR3 region has the DNA TGTGCCTGGAGGGGGGTGGAGCGGGGGTCCTACGAGCAGTACTTC. The chain combines TRBV30 with TRBJ2-7, with 8 bases that match TRBD2. Germline CDR1 reads GTSNPN; CDR2 reads SVGIG (reference sequence). There are 15 residues in the CDR3. V shed 3 bases and J 1 base; nucleotides not matched to a gene: 8.

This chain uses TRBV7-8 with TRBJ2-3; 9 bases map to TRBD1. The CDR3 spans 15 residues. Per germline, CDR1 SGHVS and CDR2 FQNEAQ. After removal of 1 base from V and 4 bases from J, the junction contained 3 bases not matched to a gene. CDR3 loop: CASSLVQGASDTQYF. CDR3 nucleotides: TGTGCCAGCAGCTTAGTACAGGGGGCATCAGATACGCAGTATTTT.

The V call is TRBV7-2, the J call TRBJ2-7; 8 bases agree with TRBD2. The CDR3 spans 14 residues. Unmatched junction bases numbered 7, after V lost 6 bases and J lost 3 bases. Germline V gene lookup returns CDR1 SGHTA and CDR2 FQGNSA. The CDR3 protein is CASSVAGGGYEQYF. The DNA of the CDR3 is TGTGCCAGCAGTGTGGCGGGGGGTGGCTACGAGCAGTACTTC. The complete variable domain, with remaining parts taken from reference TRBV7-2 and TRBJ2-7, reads GAGVSQSPSNKVTEKGKDVELRCDPISGHTALYWYRQSLGQGLEFLIYFQGNSAPDKSGLPSDRFSAERTGGSVSTLTIQRTQQEDSAVYLCASSVAGGGYEQYFGPGTRLTVT.

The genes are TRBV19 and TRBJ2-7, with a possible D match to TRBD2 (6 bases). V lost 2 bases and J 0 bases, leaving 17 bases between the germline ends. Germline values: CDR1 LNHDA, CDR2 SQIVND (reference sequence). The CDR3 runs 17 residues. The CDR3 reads CASSITLGVTSSYEQYF. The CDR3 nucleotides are TGTGCCAGTAGTATAACCTTGGGGGTGACTAGCTCCTACGAGCAGTACTTC.

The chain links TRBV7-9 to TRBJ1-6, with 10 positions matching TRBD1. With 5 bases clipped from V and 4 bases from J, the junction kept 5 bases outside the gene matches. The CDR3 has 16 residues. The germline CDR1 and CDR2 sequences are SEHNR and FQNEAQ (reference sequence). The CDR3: CASSVGDRGYNSPLHF. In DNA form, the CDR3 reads TGTGCCAGCAGCGTGGGGGACAGGGGTTATAATTCACCCCTCCACTTT.

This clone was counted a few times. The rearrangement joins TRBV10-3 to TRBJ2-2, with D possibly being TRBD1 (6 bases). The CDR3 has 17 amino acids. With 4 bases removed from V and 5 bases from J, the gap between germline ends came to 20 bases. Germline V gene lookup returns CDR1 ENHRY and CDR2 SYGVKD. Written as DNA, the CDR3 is TGTGCCATCAGTGGACAGGACCCAGGGAGAGAAACCGGGGAGCTGTTTTTT. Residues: CAISGQDPGRETGELFF.

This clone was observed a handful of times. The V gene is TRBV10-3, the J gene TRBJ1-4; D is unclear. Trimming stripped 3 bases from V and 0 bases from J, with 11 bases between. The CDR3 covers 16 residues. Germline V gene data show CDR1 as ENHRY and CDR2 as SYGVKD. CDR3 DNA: TGTGCCATCAGTGAATCGAGGGCCGCAACTAATGAAAAACTGTTTTTT. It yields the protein CAISESRAATNEKLFF.

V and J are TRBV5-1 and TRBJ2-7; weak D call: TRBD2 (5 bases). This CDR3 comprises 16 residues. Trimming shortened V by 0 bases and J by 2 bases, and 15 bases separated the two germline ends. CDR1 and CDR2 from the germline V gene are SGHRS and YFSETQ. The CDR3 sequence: CASSLEGGYPTYEQYF. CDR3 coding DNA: TGCGCCAGCAGCTTGGAGGGCGGGTATCCTACCTACGAGCAGTACTTC.

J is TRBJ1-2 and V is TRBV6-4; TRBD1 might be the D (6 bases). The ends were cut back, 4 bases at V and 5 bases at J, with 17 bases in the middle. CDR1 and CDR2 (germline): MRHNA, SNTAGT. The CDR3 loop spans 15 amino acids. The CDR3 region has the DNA TGTGCCAGCAGTGCTGAATTCGGGACAAGTTATGGCTACACCTTC. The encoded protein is CASSAEFGTSYGYTF.

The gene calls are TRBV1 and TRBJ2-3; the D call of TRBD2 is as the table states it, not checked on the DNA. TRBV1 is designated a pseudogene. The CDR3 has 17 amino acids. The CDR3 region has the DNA TGCACCAGCAGCCTGACTTTTTGCGGCCTTACGGAAGATACGCAGTATTTT. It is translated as CTSSLTFCGLTEDTQYF.

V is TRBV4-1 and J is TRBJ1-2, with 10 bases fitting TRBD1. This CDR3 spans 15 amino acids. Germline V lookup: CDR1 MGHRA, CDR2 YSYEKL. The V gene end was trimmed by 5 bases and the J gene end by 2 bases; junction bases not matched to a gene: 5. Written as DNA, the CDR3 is TGCGCCAGCAGCGTTACGGACAGGGGGAACTATGGCTACACCTTC. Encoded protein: CASSVTDRGNYGYTF.

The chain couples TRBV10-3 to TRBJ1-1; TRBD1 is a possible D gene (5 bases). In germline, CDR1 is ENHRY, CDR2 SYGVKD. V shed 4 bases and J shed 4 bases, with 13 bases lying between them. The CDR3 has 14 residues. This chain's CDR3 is CAISGGGVSTEAFF. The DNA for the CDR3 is TGTGCCATCAGTGGAGGAGGGGTGAGCACTGAAGCTTTCTTT.

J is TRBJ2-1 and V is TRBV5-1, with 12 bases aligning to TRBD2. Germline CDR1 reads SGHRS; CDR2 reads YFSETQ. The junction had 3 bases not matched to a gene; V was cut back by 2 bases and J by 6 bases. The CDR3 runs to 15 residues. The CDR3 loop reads CASSFTSGGRNEQFF. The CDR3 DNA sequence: TGCGCCAGCAGCTTTACTAGCGGGGGGCGCAATGAGCAGTTCTTC. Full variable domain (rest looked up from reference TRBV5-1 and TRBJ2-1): KAGVTQTPRYLIKTRGQQVTLSCSPISGHRSVSWYQQTPGQGLQFLFEYFSETQRNKGNFPGRFSGRQFSNSRSEMNVSTLELGDSALYLCASSFTSGGRNEQFFGPGTRLTVL.

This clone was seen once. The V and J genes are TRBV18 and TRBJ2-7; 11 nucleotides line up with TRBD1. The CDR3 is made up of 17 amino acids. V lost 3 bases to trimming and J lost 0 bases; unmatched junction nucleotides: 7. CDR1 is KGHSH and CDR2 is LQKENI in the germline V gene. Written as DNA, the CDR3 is TGTGCCAGCTCACCTCTTATCGGGACAGGGGGCTCCTACGAGCAGTACTTC. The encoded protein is CASSPLIGTGGSYEQYF.

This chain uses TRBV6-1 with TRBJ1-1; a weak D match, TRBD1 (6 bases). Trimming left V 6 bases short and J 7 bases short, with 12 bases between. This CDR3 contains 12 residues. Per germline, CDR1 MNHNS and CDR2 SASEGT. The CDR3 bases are TGTGCCAGCAGCACAGGGATACGTGAAGCTTTCTTT. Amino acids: CASSTGIREAFF.

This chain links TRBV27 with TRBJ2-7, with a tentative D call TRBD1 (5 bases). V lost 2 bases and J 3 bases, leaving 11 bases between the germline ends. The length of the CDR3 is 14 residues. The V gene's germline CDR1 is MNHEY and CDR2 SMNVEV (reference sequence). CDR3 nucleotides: TGTGCCAGCAGTTTACAGGGCCCAAGCTACGAGCAGTACTTC. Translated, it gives CASSLQGPSYEQYF.

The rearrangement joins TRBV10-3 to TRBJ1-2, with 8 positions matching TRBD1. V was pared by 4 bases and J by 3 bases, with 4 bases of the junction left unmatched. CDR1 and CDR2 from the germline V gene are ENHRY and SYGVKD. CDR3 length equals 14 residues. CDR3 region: CAISVTDRDYGYTF. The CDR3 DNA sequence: TGTGCCATCAGTGTTACGGACAGGGACTATGGCTACACCTTC.

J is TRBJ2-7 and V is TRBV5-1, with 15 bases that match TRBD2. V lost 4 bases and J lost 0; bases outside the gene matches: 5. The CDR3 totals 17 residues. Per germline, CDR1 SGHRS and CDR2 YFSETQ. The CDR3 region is CASSGGTSGGYSYEQYF. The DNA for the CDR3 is TGCGCCAGCAGCGGTGGGACTAGCGGGGGGTACTCCTACGAGCAGTACTTC.

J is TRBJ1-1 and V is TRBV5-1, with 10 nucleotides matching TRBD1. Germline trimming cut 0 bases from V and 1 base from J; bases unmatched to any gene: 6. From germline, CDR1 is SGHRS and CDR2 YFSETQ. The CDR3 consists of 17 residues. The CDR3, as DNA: TGCGCCAGCAGCTTGGGGGACAGGGGAGATAGGAACACTGAAGCTTTCTTT. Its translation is CASSLGDRGDRNTEAFF. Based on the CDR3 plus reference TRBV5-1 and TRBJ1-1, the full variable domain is KAGVTQTPRYLIKTRGQQVTLSCSPISGHRSVSWYQQTPGQGLQFLFEYFSETQRNKGNFPGRFSGRQFSNSRSEMNVSTLELGDSALYLCASSLGDRGDRNTEAFFGQGTRLTVV.

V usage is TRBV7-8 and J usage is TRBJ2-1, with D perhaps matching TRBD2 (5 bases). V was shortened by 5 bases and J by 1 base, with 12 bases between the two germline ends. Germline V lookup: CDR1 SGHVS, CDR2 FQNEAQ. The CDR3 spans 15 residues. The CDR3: CASSGSHLSYNEQFF. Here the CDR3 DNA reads TGTGCCAGCAGCGGGAGCCACTTATCCTACAATGAGCAGTTCTTC.